The 21 T cell receptor beta chains reported below all come from one sample, sequenced in a study of CD8+ T cells in alopecia areata. Reverse transcription of extracted RNA yielded cDNA, which provided the sequencing template. Data came from immunoSEQ multiplex PCR; TCRdb stores just in-frame clones and leaves some out. The top ten clones hold 5% to 7.5% of a sample with about 140,000 clones, under 60% of them seen once. The sample consisted of CD4+ T cells sorted from blood, taken at week 0. The receptors here all came from a human donor with alopecia areata.

The chain recombines TRBV7-2 with TRBJ2-3; D is unclear. Germline V lookup: CDR1 SGHTA, CDR2 FQGNSA. The ends were cut back, 6 bases at V and 8 bases at J, with 15 bases in the middle. This CDR3 is built from 13 residues. CDR3 loop: CASSLAGSITQYF. CDR3 bases: TGTGCCAGCAGTCTTGCCGGGTCCATTACGCAGTATTTT.

V gene TRBV2 combines with J gene TRBJ2-2; 13 bases match TRBD2. The V gene's germline CDR1 is SNHLY and CDR2 FYNNEI. This CDR3 spans 16 amino acids. The V gene end was trimmed by 4 bases and the J gene end by 5 bases; junction bases not matched to a gene: 4. CDR3 DNA: TGTGCCAGCAGTGGCGGGACTAGCGGGGCAACCGGGGAGCTGTTTTTT. This codes for CASSGGTSGATGELFF.

This clone was counted between two and nine times. The chain combines TRBV7-9 with TRBJ2-3; D perhaps matches TRBD2 (5 bases). The CDR3 is 13 residues long. Per germline, CDR1 SEHNR and CDR2 FQNEAQ (reference sequence). V lost 11 bases and J lost 0, with 12 bases in between. CDR3 sequence: CAGLMTSTDTQYF. The CDR3 DNA reads as TGTGCCGGACTCATGACTAGCACAGATACGCAGTATTTT.

The chain recombines TRBV7-9 with TRBJ2-1; the D is unclear. V was clipped by 5 bases and J by 2 bases, with 1 base between them. CDR1 and CDR2 from the germline V gene are SEHNR and FQNEAQ (reference sequence). The CDR3 has 11 amino acids. The CDR3 sequence: CASSPYNEQFF. The CDR3, as DNA: TGTGCCAGCAGCCCCTACAATGAGCAGTTCTTC.

This clone was counted between two and nine times. This chain connects TRBV30 to TRBJ1-2; a possible D gene is TRBD1 (5 bases). The CDR3 spans 13 residues. V was shortened by 4 bases and J by 6 bases, with 15 bases between the two germline ends. Germline V gene data show CDR1 as GTSNPN and CDR2 as SVGIG (reference sequence). CDR3 sequence (DNA): TGTGCCTGGACCGGGGCCCTGGTGGATGGCTACACCTTC. This sequence encodes CAWTGALVDGYTF. Together with reference TRBV30 and TRBJ1-2, the CDR3 gives the full variable domain: SQTIHQWPATLVQPVGSPLSLECTVEGTSNPNLYWYRQAAGRGLQLLFYSVGIGQISSEVPQNLSASRPQDRQFILSSKKLLLSDSGFYLCAWTGALVDGYTFGSGTRLTVV.

The CDR3 nucleotides are TGCACCAGCAGCCAGTCATCGGGGGGCCGTAACACCGGGGAGCTGTTTTTT. This translates into CTSSQSSGGRNTGELFF. V usage is TRBV1 and J usage is TRBJ2-2; the D call TRBD2 from the table was never checked on the DNA. TRBV1 is assigned pseudogene status. The CDR3 consists of 17 residues.

The chain recombines TRBV5-1 with TRBJ2-5, with a weak D call TRBD1 (6 bases). Germline V gene lookup returns CDR1 SGHRS and CDR2 YFSETQ. Trimming took 4 bases from V and 3 from J, leaving 16 bases between them. This CDR3 comprises 15 residues. Here the CDR3 DNA reads TGCGCCAGCAGCCTCCGGACAGATTCCAAAGAGACCCAGTACTTC. This gives the protein CASSLRTDSKETQYF.

The V call is TRBV7-2, the J call TRBJ1-2; D ambiguous. The CDR3 loop spans 12 amino acids. Trimming took 3 bases from V and 6 from J, leaving 8 bases between them. Germline V gene sequence: CDR1 SGHTA, CDR2 FQGNSA. CDR3 nucleotides: TGTGCCAGCAGCTTTTTAGGCGATGGCTACACCTTC. Protein: CASSFLGDGYTF.

V is TRBV6-6 and J is TRBJ2-7; TRBD2 might be the D (5 bases). This CDR3 is 14 amino acids long. Germline CDR1 is MNHNY and CDR2 is SVGAGI (reference sequence). Trimming took 7 bases from V and 2 from J, leaving 15 bases between them. DNA for the CDR3: TGTGCCAGCATCTCATCGGGATCTCCCTACGAGCAGTACTTC. Translating gives CASISSGSPYEQYF.

The rearrangement joins TRBV10-3 to TRBJ2-5; 9 bases match TRBD2. The CDR3 sequence is 14 residues long. Germline V gene lookup returns CDR1 ENHRY and CDR2 SYGVKD. V shed 6 bases, J shed 5 bases, and the junction held 7 bases outside the gene matches. DNA of the CDR3: TGTGCCATCAGCCCCACGACTAGCGGTGAGACCCAGTACTTC. It is translated as CAISPTTSGETQYF.

In its sample, this clone was seen a few times. The rearrangement links TRBV5-4 to TRBJ2-3; unclear D gene. V was pared by 1 base and J by 0 bases, with 9 bases between. Germline V CDR1 and CDR2: SGHNT, YYREEE (reference sequence). This CDR3 spans 15 amino acids. CDR3 region: CASSLSSMSTDTQYF. The CDR3 DNA is TGTGCCAGCAGCTTGAGTTCGATGAGCACAGATACGCAGTATTTT.

V is TRBV30 and J is TRBJ1-4; a possible D gene is TRBD1 (6 bases). Germline V gene data show CDR1 as GTSNPN and CDR2 as SVGIG (reference sequence). Deletions cut 6 bases from V and 7 bases from J, with 15 bases between. CDR3 size: 13 residues. The CDR3 here is CACRTAPSEKLFF. Written as DNA, the CDR3 is TGTGCCTGCCGGACAGCCCCATCTGAAAAACTGTTTTTT.

This clone showed up just a few times. The J gene is TRBJ2-2, the V gene TRBV5-1; D not resolved. Germline CDR1 and CDR2: SGHRS and YFSETQ. The CDR3 is 14 residues long. Trimming took off 4 bases at V and 4 bases at J, with 11 bases between the two ends. This CDR3 is CASSPIHGTGELFF. CDR3 nucleotide sequence: TGCGCCAGCAGCCCGATTCACGGCACCGGGGAGCTGTTTTTT.

This clone appeared a few times. The genes are TRBV4-2 and TRBJ2-1; the match to TRBD2 covers 8 bases. The CDR3 totals 16 residues. The V segment lost 4 bases and the J segment 6 bases; nucleotides outside the gene matches: 11. Germline V gene sequence: CDR1 LGHNA, CDR2 YNFKEQ. CDR3 in DNA: TGTGCCAGCAGCCCCCAAGGGCTAGCGGGTTCCAATGAGCAGTTCTTC. It encodes CASSPQGLAGSNEQFF.

For the CDR3, the DNA is TGTGCCAGCAGCTTCTCCGGGGCCCAAGAGACCCAGTACTTC. Its protein is CASSFSGAQETQYF. The J gene is TRBJ2-5, the V gene TRBV7-9, with D perhaps assigned TRBD1 or TRBD2 (5 bases each). V lost 3 bases and J lost 1, with 9 bases in between. This CDR3 region has 14 residues. From germline, CDR1 is SEHNR and CDR2 FQNEAQ (reference sequence).

The chain has TRBV2 and TRBJ2-7; 8 nucleotides line up with TRBD1. Germline V CDR1 and CDR2: SNHLY, FYNNEI. This CDR3 has 14 amino acids. The junction had 3 bases not matched to a gene; V was cut back by 5 bases and J by 0 bases. The CDR3 DNA reads TGTGCCAGCAGTTCACAGGGGGGCTCCTACGAGCAGTACTTC. It codes for CASSSQGGSYEQYF.

This clone was counted only a few times. The chain is built from TRBV29-1 and TRBJ2-6; no reliable D call. This CDR3 contains 12 residues. Germline assignment: CDR1 SQVTM and CDR2 ANQGSEA. The V end lost 6 bases, the J end lost 2 bases, and 5 bases lay between the germline ends. CDR3 in amino acids: CSVVTGANVLTF. The CDR3, as DNA: TGCAGCGTCGTGACTGGGGCCAACGTCCTGACTTTC.

The V call is TRBV7-9, the J call TRBJ1-2; D is possibly TRBD1 (5 bases). CDR3 length: 13 amino acids. V was clipped by 1 base and J by 8 bases, with 11 bases between them. Germline assignment: CDR1 SEHNR and CDR2 FQNEAQ (reference sequence). The CDR3 DNA follows: TGTGCCAGCAGCTTAGACCAGGGAGGGGGCTACACCTTC. It encodes CASSLDQGGGYTF.

The CDR3: CSVEEGKGSRYGYTF. The CDR3 DNA follows: TGCAGCGTTGAGGAGGGGAAAGGGAGCCGCTATGGCTACACCTTC. The chain is built from TRBV29-1 and TRBJ1-2, with a possible D match to TRBD1 (5 bases). Germline V gene sequence: CDR1 SQVTM, CDR2 ANQGSEA. CDR3 length equals 15 residues. Trimming removed 3 bases from V and 4 bases from J, with 18 bases in between. Full variable domain (outside the CDR3, taken from reference TRBV29-1 and TRBJ1-2): SAVISQKPSRDICQRGTSLTIQCQVDSQVTMMFWYRQQPGQSLTLIATANQGSEATYESGFVIDKFPISRPNLTFSTLTVSNMSPEDSSIYLCSVEEGKGSRYGYTFGSGTRLTVV.

The table lists this clone with a few counts. The CDR3 loop is CASITGGRSPLHF. The CDR3 nucleotides read TGTGCCAGTATTACAGGGGGACGTTCACCCCTCCACTTT. The chain joins TRBV19 to TRBJ1-6, with 8 nucleotides matching TRBD1. CDR1 and CDR2 (germline): LNHDA, SQIVND (reference sequence). The CDR3 covers 13 residues. V gave up 7 bases and J gave up 9 bases; unmatched junction bases: 5.

As concerns this clone: Germline and junction disagree at one end, which may indicate a read error. The chain carries TRBV7-7 and TRBJ2-1, with TRBD1 matching 8 bases. The CDR3 loop spans 15 amino acids. In germline, CDR1 is SSHAT, CDR2 FNYEAQ (reference sequence). This CDR3 reads CASSPGQGGYNEQFF. Written as DNA, the CDR3 is TGTGCTAGCAGCCCCGGACAGGGTGGTTACAATGAGCAGTTCTTC.